This record covers a single T cell receptor (beta chain). The data stem from a study of blood T cell repertoires in COVID-19. Libraries were prepared by immunoSEQ multiplex PCR; TCRdb keeps only in-frame clonotypes and omits some of them. The sample shows over 200,000 clones, just under 90% of them seen only once. The sequence came from a woman aged 30 to 39 with acute COVID-19. Sequencing was carried out using PBMCs or T cells enriched from blood (not recorded which).

CDR3 in DNA: TGTGCCAGCAGCGGGACAGGGAAAAGCTACGAGCAGTACTTC. Its protein is CASSGTGKSYEQYF. The J gene is TRBJ2-7, the V gene TRBV9; the match to TRBD1 covers 8 bases. The germline gives CDR1 SGDLS, CDR2 YYNGEE. J was trimmed by 3 bases and V by 3 bases; bases with no gene match: 5. This CDR3 region has 14 residues.